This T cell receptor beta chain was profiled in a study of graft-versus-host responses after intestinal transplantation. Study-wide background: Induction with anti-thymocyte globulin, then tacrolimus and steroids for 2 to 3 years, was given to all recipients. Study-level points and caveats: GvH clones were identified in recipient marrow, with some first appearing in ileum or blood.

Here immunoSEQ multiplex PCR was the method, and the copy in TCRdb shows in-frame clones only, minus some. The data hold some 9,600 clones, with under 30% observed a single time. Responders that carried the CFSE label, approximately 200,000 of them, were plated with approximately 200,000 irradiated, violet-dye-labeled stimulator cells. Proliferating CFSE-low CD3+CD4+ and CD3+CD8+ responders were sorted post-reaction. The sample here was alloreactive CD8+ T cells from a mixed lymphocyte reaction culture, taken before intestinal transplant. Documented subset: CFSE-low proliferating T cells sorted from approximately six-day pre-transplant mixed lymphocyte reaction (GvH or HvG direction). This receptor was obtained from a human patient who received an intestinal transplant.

CDR3 residues: CASSSSTGGRNTEAFF. CDR3 nucleotide sequence: TGCGCCAGCAGCTCGAGTACAGGGGGCCGGAACACTGAAGCTTTCTTT. The rearrangement joins TRBV5-1 to TRBJ1-1; 9 bases align to TRBD1. J gave up 1 base and V 3 bases, and 7 bases lay outside the gene matches. Germline CDR1 is SGHRS and CDR2 is YFSETQ. This CDR3 contains 16 residues.